The T cell receptor (beta chain) described here comes from a study of cytomegalovirus exposure and HLA in healthy donors. After removal of 3 bases from V and 14 bases from J, the junction contained 10 bases not matched to a gene. CDR1 is LNHDA, CDR2 SQIVND, per germline (reference sequence). The CDR3 has 13 residues. Study-wide findings and caveats: V- and J-gene trimming of TCR beta was linked (in a later analysis) to a missense DCLRE1C variant. Earlier findings revealed that most TCR beta V segments proved productive either about 87% or about 30% of the time. The dataset shows that most TCR sequences were rare, while some public TCRs occurred in many donors. Several of the most significant clusters were apparently associated with common viral pathogens in a later analysis.

Details on this clone: What it binds is unknown.

The study ran its PCR with 60 Vbeta and 13 Jbeta primers. The repertoire was sequenced with immunoSEQ multiplex PCR; TCRdb's copy has only in-frame clones and lacks some. The sample holds some 200,000 clones, 82% seen once. The rearrangement joins TRBV19 to TRBJ1-2; 9 bases align to TRBD1. The receptor's source is a middle-aged woman in good health and CMV-seronegative. Material for sequencing was PBMCs. The chain's CDR3 is CASSIGQGKIGTF. The CDR3 nucleotides are TGTGCCAGTAGTATCGGACAGGGGAAAATCGGAACCTTC. Full variable domain (rest looked up from reference TRBV19 and TRBJ1-2): DGGITQSPKYLFRKEGQNVTLSCEQNLNHDAMYWYRQDPGQGLRLIYYSQIVNDFQKGDIAEGYSVSREKKESFPLTVTSAQKNPTAFYLCASSIGQGKIGTFGSGTRLTVV.